This T cell receptor (beta chain) was retrieved from a study of blood T cell repertoires in COVID-19. The wider study: Acute and convalescent COVID-19 specimens originated in the United States, Italy and Spain. T cells, B-cell-depleted T cells, or PBMCs provided the cDNA or gDNA that served as material.

Trimming cost V 6 bases and J 5 bases, with 16 bases left between them. CDR1 and CDR2 (germline): SEHNR, FQNEAQ (reference sequence). The CDR3 runs 14 residues. Authors' methods: The assay estimated nucleated cells by amplifying reference gene primers. The table came from immunoSEQ multiplex PCR; TCRdb's copy has only in-frame clones and leaves some out. Clonal size and the V and J genes are those of that table, whereas D and trimming came from the DNA. This sample has about 76,000 clones, with approximately 90% found just once. This receptor was taken from a man aged 25 to 40 with acute or convalescent COVID-19. This chain joins TRBV7-9 and TRBJ2-5; maybe TRBD2 (5 bases). Sequenced material: peripheral blood. CDR3 loop: CASSSSEVGETQYF. CDR3 DNA: TGTGCCAGCAGTTCATCGGAGGTGGGGGAGACCCAGTACTTC.